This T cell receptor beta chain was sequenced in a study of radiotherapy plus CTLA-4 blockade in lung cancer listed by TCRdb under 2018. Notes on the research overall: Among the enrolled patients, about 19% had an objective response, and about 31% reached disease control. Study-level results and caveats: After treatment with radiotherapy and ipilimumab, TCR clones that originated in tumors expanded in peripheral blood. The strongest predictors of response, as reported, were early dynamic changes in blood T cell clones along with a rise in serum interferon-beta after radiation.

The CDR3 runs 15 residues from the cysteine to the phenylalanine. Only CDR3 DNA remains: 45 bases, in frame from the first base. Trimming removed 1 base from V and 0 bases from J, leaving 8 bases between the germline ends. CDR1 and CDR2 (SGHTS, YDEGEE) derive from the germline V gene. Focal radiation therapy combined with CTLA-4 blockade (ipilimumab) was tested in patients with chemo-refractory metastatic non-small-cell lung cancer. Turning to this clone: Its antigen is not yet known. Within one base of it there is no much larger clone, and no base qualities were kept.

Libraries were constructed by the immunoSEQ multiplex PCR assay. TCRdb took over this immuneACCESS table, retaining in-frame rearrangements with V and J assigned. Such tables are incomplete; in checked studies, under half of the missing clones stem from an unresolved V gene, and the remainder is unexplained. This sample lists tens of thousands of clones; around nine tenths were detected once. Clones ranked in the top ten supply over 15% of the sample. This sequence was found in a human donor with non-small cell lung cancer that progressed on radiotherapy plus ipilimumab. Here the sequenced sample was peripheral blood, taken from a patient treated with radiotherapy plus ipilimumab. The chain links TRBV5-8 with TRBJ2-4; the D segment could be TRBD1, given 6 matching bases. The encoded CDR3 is CASSLWDIAKNIQYF. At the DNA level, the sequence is TGTGCCAGCAGCTTGTGGGACATAGCCAAAAACATTCAGTACTTC. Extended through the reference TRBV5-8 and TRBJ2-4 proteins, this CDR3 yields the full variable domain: EAGVTQSPTHLIKTRGQQATLRCSPISGHTSVYWYQQALGLGLQFLLWYDEGEERNRGNFPPRFSGRQFPNYSSELNVNALELEDSALYLCASSLWDIAKNIQYFGAGTRLSVL.